This T cell receptor beta chain was sequenced in a study of cytomegalovirus exposure and HLA in healthy donors. Study conclusions and caveats: Most TCRs appeared rarely, but some public TCRs recurred in many donors. Reported results showed that the classifier diagnosed cytomegalovirus status with high specificity and sensitivity.

For this clone: Its specificity is not known.

Assay used: immunoSEQ multiplex PCR; TCRdb lists only in-frame clones, some missing. The profile shows 200,000 to 250,000 clones, roughly 80% of them singletons. Deletions cut 4 bases from V and 8 bases from J, with 18 bases between. The CDR3 consists of 14 residues. Looked up from germline, CDR1 is SGHTA and CDR2 is FQGNSA. Sequences were obtained from PBMCs. This chain links TRBV7-2 with TRBJ2-7; D gene ambiguous. The source of this sequence is a woman between 18 and 30 years old in good health and CMV-seronegative. This CDR3 is CASSSTGRLGKQYF. CDR3 DNA sequence: TGTGCCAGCAGCTCAACGGGCAGACTTGGGAAGCAGTACTTC.